Included here is one TCR beta chain sequence, with context. As yet, its antigen is unknown. CDR3 length: 15 amino acids. J gave up 4 bases and V 6 bases, and 8 bases lay outside the gene matches. Per the germline V gene, CDR1 is MNHEY and CDR2 is SMNVEV (reference sequence). Clones were read by immunoSEQ multiplex PCR, and TCRdb kept only the in-frame ones, dropping some. The repertoire consists of 2 million to 2.5 million clones, with about 92% occurring once and the leading ten covering approximately 0.4%. These data originate in a study of shared clonotypes between healthy human individuals. Broader study findings: Approximately 5% was the fraction of naive CD4 clonotypes found shared across several donors. Non-shared clonotypes had lower generation probabilities than those shared by all four donors.

J is TRBJ1-5 and V is TRBV27, with 8 bases matching TRBD1. The sequence came from a man between 18 and 35 years old in good health. Some clones in this sample may be carry-over from other donors' samples. Sequenced input: naive CD4+ T cells from PBMCs. Subset meaning: CD45RA+ positively selected. This CDR3 is CASSRGQGSNQPQHF. CDR3 DNA sequence: TGTGCCAGCAGCCGCGGACAGGGATCAAATCAGCCCCAGCATTTT.